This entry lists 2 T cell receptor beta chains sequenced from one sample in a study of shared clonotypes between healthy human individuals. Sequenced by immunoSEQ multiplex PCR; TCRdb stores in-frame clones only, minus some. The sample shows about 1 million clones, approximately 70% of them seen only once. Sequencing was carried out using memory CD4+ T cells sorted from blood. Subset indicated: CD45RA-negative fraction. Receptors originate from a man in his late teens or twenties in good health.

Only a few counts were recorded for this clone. The CDR3 nucleotides are TGCGCCAGCAGCCAGGAGACACGCCTAACCGGCTACACCTTC. Encoded protein: CASSQETRLTGYTF. The gene calls are TRBV4-1 and TRBJ1-2; no definite D call. V was cut by 3 bases and J by 8 bases, with 16 bases left in between. The germline CDR1 and CDR2 sequences are MGHRA and YSYEKL. The CDR3 has 14 amino acids.

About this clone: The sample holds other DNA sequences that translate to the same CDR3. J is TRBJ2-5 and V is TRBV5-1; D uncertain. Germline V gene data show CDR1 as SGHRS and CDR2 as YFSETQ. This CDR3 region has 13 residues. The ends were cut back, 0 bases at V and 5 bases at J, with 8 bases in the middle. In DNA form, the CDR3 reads TGCGCCAGCAGCTTGGGCAGTGGGGAGACCCAGTACTTC. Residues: CASSLGSGETQYF. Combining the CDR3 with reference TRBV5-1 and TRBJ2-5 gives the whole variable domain KAGVTQTPRYLIKTRGQQVTLSCSPISGHRSVSWYQQTPGQGLQFLFEYFSETQRNKGNFPGRFSGRQFSNSRSEMNVSTLELGDSALYLCASSLGSGETQYFGPGTRLLVL.